This T cell receptor beta chain was profiled in a study of cytomegalovirus exposure and HLA in healthy donors. For this clone: Its specificity is unknown.

The PCR ran on 60 Vbeta and 13 Jbeta primers. TCRdb's table, derived via immunoSEQ multiplex PCR, lists solely in-frame clones and lacks some. The sample has 60,000 to 70,000 clones; approximately 58% are singletons. Overall study findings and caveats: Published work reported that the classifier diagnosed cytomegalovirus status with high specificity and sensitivity. Later work associated more than 15,000 TCR beta sequences with HLA alleles at 0.05 false discovery rate.

The TCR comes from a woman between 50 and 59 years old in good health and CMV-seronegative. Sequencing used PBMCs.

CDR3 protein: CSVAEQLNSPLHF. The CDR3 nucleotides read TGCAGCGTTGCGGAACAGTTGAATTCACCCCTCCACTTT. The gene calls are TRBV29-1 and TRBJ1-6; D unresolved. Deletions cut 4 bases from V and 7 bases from J, with 11 bases between. Looked up from germline, CDR1 is SQVTM and CDR2 is ANQGSEA. The CDR3 is made up of 13 amino acids.